The rows below give T cell receptor beta chains drawn from one sample of a study of blood T cell repertoires in COVID-19. Assay: immunoSEQ multiplex PCR; the TCRdb copy retains only in-frame clones and omits some. The sample includes hundreds of thousands of clones, 85% to 90% of them seen just once. Sequenced sample: peripheral blood. The receptors derive from a man aged 18 to 30 with COVID-19, enrolled during active disease. Each CDR3 is given with its conserved first and last residue.

j_gene: TRBJ2-1; v_gene: TRBV5-6; CDR3aa: CASGLPLTPQFF
j_gene: TRBJ2-7; v_gene: TRBV6-5; CDR3aa: CASSLGVGGRDEQYF
j_gene: TRBJ1-5; v_gene: TRBV7-2; CDR3aa: CASSPWEGLYQPQHF
j_gene: TRBJ1-5; v_gene: TRBV27; CDR3aa: CASSLTGTGNQPQHF
j_gene: TRBJ1-6; v_gene: TRBV10-3; CDR3aa: CAISENRGYNSPLHF
j_gene: TRBJ1-6; v_gene: TRBV25-1; CDR3aa: CASSEGGTHNSPLHF
j_gene: TRBJ1-1; v_gene: TRBV13; CDR3aa: CASSFRAEAFF
j_gene: TRBJ1-5; v_gene: TRBV12-5; CDR3aa: CASGLDRDQPQHF
j_gene: TRBJ2-1; v_gene: TRBV12-2; CDR3aa: CASRTLGLNEQFF
j_gene: TRBJ2-3; v_gene: TRBV10-3; CDR3aa: CAISDEAGRTDTQYF
j_gene: TRBJ2-6; v_gene: TRBV3-1/TRBV3-2; CDR3aa: CASSQGLAGASGANVLTF
j_gene: TRBJ1-1; v_gene: TRBV4-1; CDR3aa: CASSQAGQPPIEAFF
j_gene: TRBJ1-2; v_gene: TRBV18; CDR3aa: CASSGGTGDGYTF
j_gene: TRBJ1-1; v_gene: TRBV27; CDR3aa: CASSLSVNTEAFF
j_gene: TRBJ2-2; v_gene: TRBV5-5; CDR3aa: CASSQRQGTNTGELFF
j_gene: TRBJ1-1; v_gene: TRBV20-1; CDR3aa: CSARASGQGVF
j_gene: TRBJ1-2; v_gene: TRBV27; CDR3aa: CASSKLQGGGGYTF
j_gene: TRBJ1-2; v_gene: TRBV12-3/TRBV12-4; CDR3aa: CASSPDRVQGYTF
j_gene: TRBJ1-1; v_gene: TRBV20-1; CDR3aa: CSASIPEAFF
j_gene: TRBJ1-5; v_gene: TRBV4-1; CDR3aa: CASSQVYPGDQPQHF
j_gene: TRBJ2-1; v_gene: TRBV4-1; CDR3aa: CASSQVASGEYEQFF
j_gene: TRBJ1-3; v_gene: TRBV6-5; CDR3aa: CASRTPVGAGNTIYF
j_gene: TRBJ1-2; v_gene: TRBV3-1/TRBV3-2; CDR3aa: CASSQPLQGNYGYTF
j_gene: TRBJ1-1; v_gene: TRBV30; CDR3aa: CAWKPQVRAFF
j_gene: TRBJ2-3; v_gene: TRBV20-1; CDR3aa: CSASDAGPSGDTQYF
j_gene: TRBJ1-6; v_gene: TRBV6-5; CDR3aa: CASSYLQGAVNSPLHF
j_gene: TRBJ1-1; v_gene: TRBV6-1; CDR3aa: CASSEIWGRGNTEAFF
j_gene: TRBJ1-5; v_gene: TRBV19; CDR3aa: CASSMRGPQHF
j_gene: TRBJ2-2; v_gene: TRBV20-1; CDR3aa: CSASSSGVVTGELFF
j_gene: TRBJ2-7; v_gene: TRBV18; CDR3aa: CASSTGTGFYEQYF
j_gene: TRBJ2-7; v_gene: TRBV19; CDR3aa: CASSIPGSEQYF
j_gene: TRBJ1-1; v_gene: TRBV7-9; CDR3aa: CASSLGVGIDTEAFF
j_gene: TRBJ2-5; v_gene: TRBV12-3/TRBV12-4; CDR3aa: CASSPTGQETQYF
j_gene: TRBJ2-2; v_gene: TRBV6-2/TRBV6-3; CDR3aa: CASSYGLASSGELFF
j_gene: TRBJ1-1; v_gene: TRBV11-2; CDR3aa: CASSQSEVAEAFF
j_gene: TRBJ2-7; v_gene: TRBV7-2; CDR3aa: CASSLPAGGSYEQYF
j_gene: TRBJ2-3; v_gene: TRBV9; CDR3aa: CASSLPTGLDTDTQYF
j_gene: TRBJ1-1; v_gene: TRBV29-1; CDR3aa: CSVHGGSEAFF
j_gene: TRBJ2-1; v_gene: TRBV7-7; CDR3aa: CASSPGTSGKYEQFF
j_gene: TRBJ2-1; v_gene: TRBV3-1/TRBV3-2; CDR3aa: CASSQQQGNEQFF
j_gene: TRBJ2-5; v_gene: TRBV5-6; CDR3aa: CASSPGQGAPQETQYF
j_gene: TRBJ2-3; v_gene: TRBV6-2/TRBV6-3; CDR3aa: CASSSGLAGADTQYF
j_gene: TRBJ2-5; v_gene: TRBV5-1; CDR3aa: CASSTTSAQETQYF
j_gene: TRBJ2-1; v_gene: TRBV27; CDR3aa: CASSSKHPDRGDEQFF
j_gene: TRBJ1-1; v_gene: TRBV15; CDR3aa: CATSHAGAGEAFF
j_gene: TRBJ2-7; v_gene: TRBV7-9; CDR3aa: CASSLVQVPYEQYF
j_gene: TRBJ1-2; v_gene: TRBV7-9; CDR3aa: CASSDQGAQVYGYTF
j_gene: TRBJ2-1; v_gene: TRBV6-5; CDR3aa: CASKAGGDEQFF
j_gene: TRBJ1-6; v_gene: TRBV12-3/TRBV12-4; CDR3aa: CASSIRLGQGPSF
j_gene: TRBJ2-2; v_gene: TRBV30; CDR3aa: CAWSVRGHVAGELFF
j_gene: TRBJ2-7; v_gene: TRBV27; CDR3aa: CASRAFSYEQYF
j_gene: TRBJ2-1; v_gene: TRBV5-4; CDR3aa: CASSSGGNEQFF
j_gene: TRBJ2-2; v_gene: TRBV10-1; CDR3aa: CASSDPVGGRGGELFF
j_gene: TRBJ2-2; v_gene: TRBV5-3; CDR3aa: CAISPRGTSGLNTGELFF
j_gene: TRBJ2-2; v_gene: TRBV11-2; CDR3aa: CASSLGTPNTGELFF